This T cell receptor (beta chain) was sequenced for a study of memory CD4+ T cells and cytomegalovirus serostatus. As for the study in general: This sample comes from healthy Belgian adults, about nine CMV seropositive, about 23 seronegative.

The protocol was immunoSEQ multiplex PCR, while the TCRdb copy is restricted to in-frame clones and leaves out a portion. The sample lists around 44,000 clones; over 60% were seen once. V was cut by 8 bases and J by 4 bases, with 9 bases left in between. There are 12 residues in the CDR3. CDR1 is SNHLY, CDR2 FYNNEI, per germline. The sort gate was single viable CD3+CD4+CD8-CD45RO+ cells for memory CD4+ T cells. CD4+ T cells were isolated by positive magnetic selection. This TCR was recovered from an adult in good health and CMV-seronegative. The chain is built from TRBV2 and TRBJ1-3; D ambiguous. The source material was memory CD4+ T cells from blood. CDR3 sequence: CASRLSGNTIYF. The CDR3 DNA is TGTGCCAGCCGTCTAAGCGGAAACACCATATATTTT.